What follows describes a single T cell receptor beta chain. The clone's antigen remains unknown. No base-level quality is on record; no much larger clone is a single base apart. The entry originates in a study of OX40 agonist ivuxolimab in advanced cancers. With respect to the entire study: Ivuxolimab was a fully human IgG2 agonistic monoclonal antibody targeting the costimulatory receptor OX40 (CD134). Intravenous ivuxolimab was administered to patients every 2 weeks at six dose levels: 0.01, 0.1, 0.3, 1.5, 3 and 10 mg/kg. Of the 50 to 55 patients in dose escalation, approximately 20 had hepatocellular carcinoma, some 15 had melanoma, 9 had renal cell carcinoma and 9 had head and neck cancer. A male proportion of around 81% and a mean age of about 60 years, ranging from about 20 to 79, were recorded for the dose-escalation cohort. Prior anti-PD-1, anti-PD-L1 or anti-CTLA-4 therapy was permitted, and checkpoint inhibitors had been received by about 37% of dose-escalation patients. Partial responses occurred in three dose-escalation patients, of whom one had hepatocellular carcinoma and two had cutaneous melanoma. Peripheral TCRbeta sequencing was intended to test whether TCR sequence diversity was altered and clonal T-cell expansion was caused by ivuxolimab. The paper covers the monotherapy dose-escalation part of the phase I ivuxolimab trial, which included N of about 50 patients.

The trial excluded patients who had a history of autoimmune disease or who were on systemic immunosuppression. Peripheral blood for TCR sequencing was collected from all dose cohorts at baseline, on cycle 4 day 1, and on cycle 7 day 1. The samples were drawn from a first-in-human, open-label, multicenter phase I dose-escalation trial of ivuxolimab. The trial enrolled adults with locally advanced or metastatic head and neck squamous cell, hepatocellular, melanoma or renal cell carcinoma. Before TCR sequencing, CD4+ and CD8+ T cells were separately sorted from peripheral blood. Trimming takes 3 bases from V and 6 bases from J, and the germline ends sit 22 bases apart. From the cysteine through the phenylalanine, the CDR3 covers 17 amino acids. Only CDR3 DNA is held: 51 bases, read in frame from base 1. CDR1 is given as SGHNT and CDR2 as YENEEA, both from the germline V gene. Study-wide findings and limitations: At doses of 0.1 to 3.0 mg/kg, clonal expansion of both CD4+ and CD8+ blood T cells was observed from baseline to week 6. Partial responders in the 0.1-3.0 mg/kg groups had among the lowest normalized peripheral clonal expansion, especially among CD8+ T cells. Low levels of normalized T-cell clonal expansion were also seen in some patients who did not respond. On average, CD8+ T cells showed more expanded clones than CD4+ T cells after ivuxolimab. Antigen specificity was not determined for the clonally expanded peripheral T cells.

Genomic DNA was isolated from the sorted cells so that the TCRbeta CDR3 region could be sequenced. The immunoSEQ Assay was used to sequence the TCRbeta CDR3 regions. TCRdb limited this immuneACCESS table to in-frame rearrangements with V and J called. A share of clones is missing; checked studies link under half to unresolved V genes, and the rest is unexplained. Here the sample has about 70,000 clones; 85% occur a single time. The top ten constitute 0.5% to 0.6% of the sample. The clonotype originates from an adult with an advanced solid tumor such as melanoma, head and neck, liver or kidney cancer. The input for sequencing was CD4+ or CD8+ T cells sorted from blood, taken in a trial of the OX40 agonist ivuxolimab. This sequence uses TRBV11-3 and TRBJ2-3; a tentative D call is TRBD2 (5 bases match). The CDR3 amino acid sequence is: CASSFSSRRAGGDTQYF. The DNA sequence is TGTGCCAGCAGCTTCTCTTCAAGGAGAGCCGGCGGGGATACGCAGTATTTT.